This passage covers 8 T cell receptor beta chains from one sample sequenced in a study of cytomegalovirus exposure and HLA in healthy donors. Assay: immunoSEQ multiplex PCR; the TCRdb copy retains only in-frame clones and omits some. Altogether under 400,000 clones are present, roughly 88% being singletons, with the ten largest covering roughly 0.88%. Sequencing was carried out using PBMCs. Source of these receptors: a man aged 25 to 45 in good health and CMV-seronegative.

A single count supports this clone. This CDR3 is CASSLRGASAGQPQHF. In nucleotides, the CDR3 is TGTGCCAGCAGTTTGAGAGGGGCGTCCGCGGGACAGCCCCAGCATTTT. V is TRBV6-6 and J is TRBJ1-5, with D maybe TRBD1 (5 bases). Germline CDR1 reads MNHNY; CDR2 reads SVGAGI (reference sequence). The CDR3 runs 16 residues. The V end was cut by 4 bases, the J end by 7 bases, with 20 bases between.

V is TRBV5-1 and J is TRBJ2-1; 8 bases map to TRBD1. This CDR3 has 15 residues. Germline CDR1 and CDR2: SGHRS and YFSETQ. V shed 4 bases and J 9 bases; nucleotides not matched to a gene: 12. The CDR3 spells CASSHIPGQGGEQFF. Here the CDR3 DNA reads TGCGCCAGCAGCCACATCCCCGGACAGGGAGGTGAGCAGTTCTTC. The full variable domain, with the rest looked up from reference TRBV5-1 and TRBJ2-1, is KAGVTQTPRYLIKTRGQQVTLSCSPISGHRSVSWYQQTPGQGLQFLFEYFSETQRNKGNFPGRFSGRQFSNSRSEMNVSTLELGDSALYLCASSHIPGQGGEQFFGPGTRLTVL.

The V call is TRBV4-3, the J call TRBJ2-4, with 9 bases fitting TRBD1. The V segment lost 4 bases and the J segment 8 bases; nucleotides outside the gene matches: 9. The CDR3 runs 15 residues. CDR1 is LGHNA and CDR2 is YSLEER in the germline V gene. CDR3 bases: TGCGCCAGCAGCCGGGGGACAGGGTCTACGGACATTCAGTACTTC. Protein product: CASSRGTGSTDIQYF.

V usage is TRBV30 and J usage is TRBJ1-2, with 8 bases fitting TRBD1. The germline gives CDR1 GTSNPN, CDR2 SVGIG (reference sequence). This CDR3 is built from 14 residues. V gave up 0 bases and J gave up 6 bases; unmatched junction bases: 6. The DNA for the CDR3 is TGTGCCTGGAGTGTACACCAGGGGGCTGATGGCTACACCTTC. Translated, it gives CAWSVHQGADGYTF.

This chain connects TRBV29-1 to TRBJ1-5, with D perhaps TRBD1 (5 bases). This CDR3 spans 16 amino acids. Germline CDR1 reads SQVTM; CDR2 reads ANQGSEA. The V and J ends lost 6 bases and 0 bases respectively, with 18 bases between them. The CDR3 loop is CSVITQGGPSNQPQHF. The CDR3 DNA sequence: TGCAGCGTCATCACGCAGGGCGGACCTAGCAATCAGCCCCAGCATTTT. Looking up the rest from reference TRBV29-1 and TRBJ1-5 gives the full variable domain: SAVISQKPSRDICQRGTSLTIQCQVDSQVTMMFWYRQQPGQSLTLIATANQGSEATYESGFVIDKFPISRPNLTFSTLTVSNMSPEDSSIYLCSVITQGGPSNQPQHFGDGTRLSIL.

The J gene is TRBJ2-7, the V gene TRBV2; D gene ambiguous. The CDR3 runs to 14 residues. V lost 1 base to trimming and J lost 4 bases, with 11 bases between them. Germline assignment: CDR1 SNHLY and CDR2 FYNNEI. The CDR3 reads CASSEVLPYYEQYF. CDR3 DNA sequence: TGTGCCAGCAGTGAAGTACTACCATATTACGAGCAGTACTTC.

This clone was recorded a few times. The V gene is TRBV19, the J gene TRBJ2-7; 7 bases align to TRBD1. CDR3 size: 15 residues. V trimming: 5 bases; J trimming: 6 bases; junction bases outside the gene matches: 13. Germline-derived CDR1 and CDR2 are LNHDA and SQIVND (reference sequence). CDR3 DNA: TGTGCCAGTAGTCCAACTCCGCAGGGGACAGTCGAGCAGTACTTC. Protein: CASSPTPQGTVEQYF.

The chain recombines TRBV29-1 with TRBJ2-5; 11 bases agree with TRBD1. V shed 1 base, J shed 2 bases, and the junction held 3 bases outside the gene matches. Germline assignment: CDR1 SQVTM and CDR2 ANQGSEA. This CDR3 has 15 residues. This CDR3 is CSVEAGTGGQETQYF. CDR3 sequence (DNA): TGCAGCGTTGAAGCCGGGACAGGGGGACAAGAGACCCAGTACTTC.